Detailed here is one TCR beta chain. Its antigen is currently not known. No base-level quality is on record; no much larger clone is a single base apart. Reading the label with the study, this specimen's time point is: cycle 2 day 1 (C2D1) of nivolumab. All trial patients had relapsed after autologous stem cell transplantation, with cohorts A, B and C differing in prior brentuximab vedotin exposure. A total of 50 to 70 patients with relapsed/refractory classical Hodgkin lymphoma made up the trial cohort, and each patient's best overall response was complete response, partial response or progressive disease. In the multi-cohort phase II CheckMate 205 trial, trial patients received single-agent nivolumab. An independent review committee assessed best overall response by applying the 2007 International Working Group response criteria. Trial PBMCs were collected just before the start of nivolumab (C1D1) and during therapy at cycle 2 day 1 and cycle 4 day 1. After peripheral blood was drawn into 8 mL Vacutainer Cell Preparation Tubes, PBMCs were isolated by centrifugation and then cryopreserved.

This record comes from a study of PD-1 blockade in classical Hodgkin lymphoma (dated by TCRdb to the early 2020s). At the level of the whole study: Nivolumab dosing was 3 mg/kg intravenously every 2 weeks, continuing until either disease progression or unacceptable toxicity. The study used CyTOF and TCR beta sequencing to define a peripheral blood immune signature of response to PD-1 blockade in classical Hodgkin lymphoma.

The paper's findings and limits, for the study overall: CD4+ but not CD8+ TCR diversity rose significantly by C4D1 (p=0.0027 vs p=0.16), most apparent in complete responders (p=0.02). Lower diversity was seen in patients whose nivolumab began less than 1 year after ASCT, and these patients were left out of later analyses so that immune reconstitution would not confound the results. Baseline TCR diversity was reported to be lower in newly diagnosed patients than in healthy donors and to be lower still in relapsed/refractory patients. The study was limited to a single clinical trial cohort, and causes of repertoire differences, possibly disease activity or prior therapy, remained undefined. Trial patients with a complete response had baseline diversity similar to that of newly diagnosed patients, while partial responders and progressors had significantly lower diversity.

The Qiagen DNeasy kit was used to extract genomic DNA both from unsorted PBMCs and from the negatively selected CD4+ and CD8+ fractions. Using primers that anneal to V and J segments, immunoSEQ multiplex PCR amplified the TCR beta CDR3 regions. A synthetic immune receptor repertoire was used to minimize amplification bias, and any residual bias was removed computationally once sequencing was done. The authors processed their data as follows. Custom Python scripts were used to quantify repertoire diversity as the Shannon entropy index. Unsorted, CD4+ and CD8+ repertoires were analyzed separately, except in combined analyses where CD4+ and CD8+ sequences were merged in silico. Clonal expansion was defined as at least a 2-fold frequency increase after treatment relative to C1D1, with a pseudocount of 0.5 for undetected baseline clones. Singleton clones were defined as clones with 0 or 1 copy at C1D1, and non-singleton clones were defined as clones with 2 or more copies. Clones expanded in unsorted samples were labelled as CD4+, CD8+ or unknown by matching protein sequences in sorted samples from the same patient. Wilcoxon tests on paired samples were used to test changes in diversity from C1D1 to C4D1. TCRdb took over this immuneACCESS table, retaining in-frame rearrangements with V and J assigned. Such tables are incomplete; in checked studies, under half of the missing clones stem from an unresolved V gene, and the remainder is unexplained. The D gene and trimming were derived from the DNA, and the V and J assignments and clone size from that table. This sample comprises tens of thousands of clones, roughly four fifths of them detected only once. 24% of the sample comes from the top ten.

Counted from cysteine to phenylalanine, this CDR3 has 15 amino acids. Only CDR3 DNA remains: 45 bases, in frame from the first base. Taken from the germline V gene (reference sequence), the CDR1 and CDR2 loops are SEHNR and FQNEAQ. Trimming takes 5 bases off V and 2 bases off J; junction bases not matched to a gene: 8. The sample consisted of peripheral blood mononuclear cells (PBMCs), taken before the second cycle of nivolumab. This TCR was recovered from a human donor with classical Hodgkin lymphoma. This sequence uses TRBV7-9 and TRBJ2-7, and 8 junctional nucleotides match TRBD1. The DNA sequence is as follows: TGTGCCAGCAGCAACACAGGGGGTTGGGCCTACGAGCAGTACTTC. The encoded protein is CASSNTGGWAYEQYF. With the portions outside the CDR3 filled from the reference TRBV7-9 and TRBJ2-7 genes, the complete variable region becomes DTGVSQNPRHKITKRGQNVTFRCDPISEHNRLYWYRQTLGQGPEFLTYFQNEAQLEKSRLLSDRFSAERPKGSFSTLEIQRTEQGDSAMYLCASSNTGGWAYEQYFGPGTRLTVT.